This T cell receptor beta chain was sequenced for a study of identical twins. General study points: Out-of-frame TCR alpha sharing in monozygotic twins exceeded recombination model predictions. Abundant beta clonotypes from cord blood bore fewer insertions; memory repertoires lacked this pattern. The analysis was cross-sectional rather than longitudinal within donors.

In this sample, this clonotype turned up a few times. The antigen is unknown. MiXCR, run by TCRdb on the 5' RACE reads, gives a single entry per CDR3 protein. The data contain over 550,000 distinct CDR3 sequences, under 8.5% of them singletons. V shed 6 bases and J shed 0 bases, with 8 bases lying between them. Germline V gene sequence: CDR1 ENHRY, CDR2 SYGVKD. The CDR3 is 14 amino acids. These data were also filed under a second study, of yellow fever vaccine responses in identical twins.

The sequencing sample was made of PBMCs. The source of this sequence is a woman under 30 in good health. The chain employs TRBV10-3 and TRBJ1-4; D is unresolved. This chain's CDR3 is CAIRVEATNEKLFF. The CDR3 DNA reads as TGTGCCATCAGGGTGGAGGCAACTAATGAAAAACTGTTTTTT.